This entry concerns a single T cell receptor (beta chain). Antigen: not known. This is likely a read error, given that the CDR3 carries no conserved phenylalanine or tryptophan at its end. The DNA is left out, because the CDR3 cannot be placed on it with certainty; the CDR3 is given as TCRdb lists it. The data derive from a study of tumor and adjacent non-tumor tissue in lung cancer. Study-wide background: Patients comprised over 9 adenocarcinoma, 2 squamous cell carcinoma and 1 small cell lung cancer. Study-wide results and caveats: Significantly higher TCR diversity was found in tumor than normal lung. Higher tumor TCR diversity was associated with shorter survival.

The template was RNA from unsorted bulk tissue. The library came from three nested PCR rounds adapted from ARM-PCR protocols. TCRdb analysed the multiplex PCR reads with MiXCR anew, one entry per CDR3 protein. The data contain 90,000 to 110,000 distinct CDR3 sequences, about 75% of them singletons. Germline V CDR1 and CDR2: SGHAT, FQNNGV. Inclusive of both ends, the CDR3 amounts to 15 amino acids. This clonotype originated in a woman aged 55-70 years with non-small cell lung cancer. The sample consisted of lung tumor tissue. V gene TRBV11-2 combines with J gene TRBJ2-7; the table assigns TRBD2, which was not confirmed against the DNA. This CDR3 is CASSLVQLGDYEEYL.